This note documents a single T cell receptor (beta chain) sequence. What it binds is unknown. These data are taken from a study of vaccination effects on CD4 cells after COVID-19. Viral peptide pool expansion of antigen-specific CD4+ T cells preceded sequencing in the ViraFEST assay. Culture proceeded for approximately 10 days, and CD4+ T cells were then isolated. It was two doses of either the BNT162b2 or mRNA-1273 vaccine that participants received. Germline CDR1 is SGHRS and CDR2 is YFSETQ. The V and J ends lost 0 bases and 4 bases respectively, with 15 bases between them. The CDR3 totals 16 residues. The repertoire was sequenced with immunoSEQ multiplex PCR; TCRdb's copy has only in-frame clones and lacks some. The profile shows about 31,000 clones, 75% to 90% of them singletons.

The V gene is TRBV5-1, the J gene TRBJ2-3; a possible D gene is TRBD1 (6 bases). This receptor was identified in a human donor who received a COVID-19 vaccine. Some clones in this sample may be carry-over from other donors' samples. This specimen was CD4+ T cells from PBMCs cultured with SARS-CoV-2 spike peptides, taken after COVID-19 vaccination. Written as DNA, the CDR3 is TGCGCCAGCAGCTTGGAGGGCAGGGGTGGGGCAGATACGCAGTATTTT. It is translated as CASSLEGRGGADTQYF.